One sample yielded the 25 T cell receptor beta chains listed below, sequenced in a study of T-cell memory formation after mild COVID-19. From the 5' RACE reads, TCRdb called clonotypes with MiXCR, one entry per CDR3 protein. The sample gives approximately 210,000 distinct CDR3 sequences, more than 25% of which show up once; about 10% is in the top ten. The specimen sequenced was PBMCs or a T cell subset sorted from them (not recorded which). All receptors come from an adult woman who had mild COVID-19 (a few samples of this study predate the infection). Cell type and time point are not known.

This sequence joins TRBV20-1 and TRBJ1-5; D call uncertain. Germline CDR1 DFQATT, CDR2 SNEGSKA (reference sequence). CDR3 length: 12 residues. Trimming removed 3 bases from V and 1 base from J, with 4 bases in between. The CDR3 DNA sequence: TGCAGTGCTAGGGACAGCAATCAGCCCCAGCATTTT. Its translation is CSARDSNQPQHF.

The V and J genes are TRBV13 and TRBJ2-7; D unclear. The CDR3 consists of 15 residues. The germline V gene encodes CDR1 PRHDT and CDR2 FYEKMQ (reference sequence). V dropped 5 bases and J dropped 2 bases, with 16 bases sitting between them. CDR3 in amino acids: CASSRGGLKAYEQYF. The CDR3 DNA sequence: TGTGCCAGCAGCAGAGGTGGGCTAAAGGCCTACGAGCAGTACTTC. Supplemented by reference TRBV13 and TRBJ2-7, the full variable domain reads AAGVIQSPRHLIKEKRETATLKCYPIPRHDTVYWYQQGPGQDPQFLISFYEKMQSDKGSIPDRFSAQQFSDYHSELNMSSLELGDSALYFCASSRGGLKAYEQYFGPGTRLTVT.

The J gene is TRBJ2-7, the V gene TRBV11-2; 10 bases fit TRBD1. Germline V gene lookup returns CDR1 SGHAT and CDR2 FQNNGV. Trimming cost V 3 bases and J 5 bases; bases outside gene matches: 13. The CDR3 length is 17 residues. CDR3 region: CASSFRLPGQGWNEQYF. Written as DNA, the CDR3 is TGTGCCAGCAGCTTTCGTCTCCCGGGACAGGGGTGGAACGAGCAGTACTTC.

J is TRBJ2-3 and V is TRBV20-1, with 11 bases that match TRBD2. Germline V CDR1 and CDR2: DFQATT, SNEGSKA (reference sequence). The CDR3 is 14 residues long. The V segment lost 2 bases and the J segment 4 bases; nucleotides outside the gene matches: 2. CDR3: CSARPSGRPDTQYF. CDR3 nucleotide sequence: TGCAGTGCTAGACCTAGCGGGAGGCCAGATACGCAGTATTTT.

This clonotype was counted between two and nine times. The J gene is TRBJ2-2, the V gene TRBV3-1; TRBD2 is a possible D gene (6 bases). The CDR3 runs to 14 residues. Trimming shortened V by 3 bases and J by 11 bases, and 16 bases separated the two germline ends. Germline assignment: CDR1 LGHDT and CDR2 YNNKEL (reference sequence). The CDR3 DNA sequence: TGTGCCAGCAGCCACTTGGAGCGGGTGGGAGAGCTGTTTTTT. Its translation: CASSHLERVGELFF.

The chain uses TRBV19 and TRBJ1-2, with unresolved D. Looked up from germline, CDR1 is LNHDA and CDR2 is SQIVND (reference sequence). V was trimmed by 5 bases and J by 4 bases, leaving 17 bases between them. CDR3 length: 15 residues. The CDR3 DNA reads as TGTGCCAGTAGTGGACGGGTCTTAGGCCCCTATGGCTACACCTTC. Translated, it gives CASSGRVLGPYGYTF.

The CDR3 protein is CSARDFRDPAYEQYF. CDR3 DNA sequence: TGCAGTGCTAGAGATTTCAGGGACCCCGCCTACGAGCAGTACTTC. The rearrangement uses TRBV20-1 and TRBJ2-7; D could derive from TRBD1 or TRBD2 (5 bases each). V was shortened by 0 bases and J by 2 bases, with 14 bases between the two germline ends. The germline V gene has CDR1 DFQATT and CDR2 SNEGSKA (reference sequence). CDR3 length: 15 amino acids.

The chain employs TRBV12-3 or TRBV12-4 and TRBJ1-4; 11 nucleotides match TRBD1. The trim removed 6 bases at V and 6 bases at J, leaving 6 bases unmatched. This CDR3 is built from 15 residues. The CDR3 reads CASSRRGQGDEKLFF. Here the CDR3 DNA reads TGTGCCAGCAGCCGGCGGGGACAGGGGGATGAAAAACTGTTTTTT.

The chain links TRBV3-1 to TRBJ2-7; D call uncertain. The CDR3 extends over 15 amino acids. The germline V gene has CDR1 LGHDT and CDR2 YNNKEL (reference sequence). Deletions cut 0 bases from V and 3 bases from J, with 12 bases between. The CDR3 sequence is CASSQDPGLFYEQYF. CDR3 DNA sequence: TGTGCCAGCAGCCAAGATCCGGGTCTCTTCTACGAGCAGTACTTC.

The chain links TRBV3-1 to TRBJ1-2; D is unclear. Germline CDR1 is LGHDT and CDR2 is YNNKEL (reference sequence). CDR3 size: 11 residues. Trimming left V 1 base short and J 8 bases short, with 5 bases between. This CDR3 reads CASSQASGYTF. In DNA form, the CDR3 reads TGTGCCAGCAGCCAAGCGAGCGGCTACACCTTC.

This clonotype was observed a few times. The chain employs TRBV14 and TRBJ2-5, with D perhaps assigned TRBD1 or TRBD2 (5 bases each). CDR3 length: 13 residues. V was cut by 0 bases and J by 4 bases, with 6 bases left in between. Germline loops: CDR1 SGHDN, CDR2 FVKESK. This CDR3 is CASSQEGVETQYF. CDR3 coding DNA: TGTGCCAGCAGCCAAGAGGGGGTAGAGACCCAGTACTTC.

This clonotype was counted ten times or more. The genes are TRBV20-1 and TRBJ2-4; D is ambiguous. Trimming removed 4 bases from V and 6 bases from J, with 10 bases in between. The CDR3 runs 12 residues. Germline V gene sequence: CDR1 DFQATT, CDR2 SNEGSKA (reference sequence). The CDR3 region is CSAKSGSNIQYF. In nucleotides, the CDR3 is TGCAGTGCTAAATCGGGCTCAAACATTCAGTACTTC.

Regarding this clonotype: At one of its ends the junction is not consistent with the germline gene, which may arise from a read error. For the CDR3, the DNA is TGTGCCAGCAGTTTCGTGTCCTCCAACGAGCAGTACTTC. This translates into CASSFVSSNEQYF. The chain is built from TRBV12-3 or TRBV12-4 and TRBJ2-7; D not certain. The CDR3 runs 13 residues.

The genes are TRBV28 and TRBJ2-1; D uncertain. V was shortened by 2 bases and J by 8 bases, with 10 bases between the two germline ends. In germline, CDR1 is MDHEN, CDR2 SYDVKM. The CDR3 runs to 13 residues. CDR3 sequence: CASSLGPGYEQFF. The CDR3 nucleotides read TGTGCCAGCAGTTTAGGGCCTGGATATGAGCAGTTCTTC.

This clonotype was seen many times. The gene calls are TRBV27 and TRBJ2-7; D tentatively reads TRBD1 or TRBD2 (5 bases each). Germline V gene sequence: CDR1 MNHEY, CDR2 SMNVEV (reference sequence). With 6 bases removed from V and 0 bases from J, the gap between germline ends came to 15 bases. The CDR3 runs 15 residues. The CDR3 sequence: CASRRPGPSSYEQYF. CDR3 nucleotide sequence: TGTGCCAGCAGACGACCGGGGCCGAGCTCCTACGAGCAGTACTTC.

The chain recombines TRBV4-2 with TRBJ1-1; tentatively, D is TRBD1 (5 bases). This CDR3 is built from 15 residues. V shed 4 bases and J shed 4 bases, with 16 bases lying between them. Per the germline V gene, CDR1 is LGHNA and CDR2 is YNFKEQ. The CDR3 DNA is TGTGCCAGCAGCCGTGATGGGGGTCGAGGCACTGAAGCTTTCTTT. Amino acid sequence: CASSRDGGRGTEAFF.

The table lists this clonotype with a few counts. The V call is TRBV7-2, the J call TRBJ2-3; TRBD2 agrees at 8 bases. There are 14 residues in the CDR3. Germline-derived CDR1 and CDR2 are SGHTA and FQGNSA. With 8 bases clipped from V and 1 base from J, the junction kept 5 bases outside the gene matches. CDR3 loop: CASSDSGGTDTQYF. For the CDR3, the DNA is TGTGCCAGCTCAGATAGCGGGGGCACAGATACGCAGTATTTT.

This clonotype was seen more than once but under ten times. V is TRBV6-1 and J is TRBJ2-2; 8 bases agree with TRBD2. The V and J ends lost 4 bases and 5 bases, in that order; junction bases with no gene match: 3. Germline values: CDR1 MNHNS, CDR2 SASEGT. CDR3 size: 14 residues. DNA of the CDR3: TGTGCCAGCAGTGTCGGGGGGGGGACCGGGGAGCTGTTTTTT. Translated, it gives CASSVGGGTGELFF.

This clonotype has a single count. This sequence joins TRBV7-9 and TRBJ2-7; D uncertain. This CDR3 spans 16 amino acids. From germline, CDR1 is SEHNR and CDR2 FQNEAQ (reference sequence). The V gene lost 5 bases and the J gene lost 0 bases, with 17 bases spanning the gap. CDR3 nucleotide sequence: TGTGCCAGCAGCCCACCCGGCGGCCGAAGCTCCTACGAGCAGTACTTC. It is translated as CASSPPGGRSSYEQYF.

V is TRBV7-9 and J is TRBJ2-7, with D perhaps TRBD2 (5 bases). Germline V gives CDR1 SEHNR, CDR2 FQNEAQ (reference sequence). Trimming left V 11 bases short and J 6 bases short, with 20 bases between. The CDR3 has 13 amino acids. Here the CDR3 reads CASNGQRLGEQYF. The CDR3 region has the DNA TGTGCCTCCAACGGGCAGCGGCTGGGCGAGCAGTACTTC. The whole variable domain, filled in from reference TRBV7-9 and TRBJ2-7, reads DTGVSQNPRHKITKRGQNVTFRCDPISEHNRLYWYRQTLGQGPEFLTYFQNEAQLEKSRLLSDRFSAERPKGSFSTLEIQRTEQGDSAMYLCASNGQRLGEQYFGPGTRLTVT.

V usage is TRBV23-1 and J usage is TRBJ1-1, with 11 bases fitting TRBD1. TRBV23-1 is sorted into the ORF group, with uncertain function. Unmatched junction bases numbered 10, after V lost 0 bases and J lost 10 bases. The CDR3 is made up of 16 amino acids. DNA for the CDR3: TGCGCCAGCAGTCAATCGCGGGGGACAGGGGGACCGGGAGCTTTCTTT. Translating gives CASSQSRGTGGPGAFF.

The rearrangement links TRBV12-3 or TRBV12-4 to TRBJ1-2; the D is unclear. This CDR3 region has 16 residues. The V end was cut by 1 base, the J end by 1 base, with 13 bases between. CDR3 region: CASSLGLEGLNYGYTF. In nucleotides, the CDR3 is TGTGCCAGCAGTTTAGGATTGGAGGGCCTTAACTATGGCTACACCTTC.

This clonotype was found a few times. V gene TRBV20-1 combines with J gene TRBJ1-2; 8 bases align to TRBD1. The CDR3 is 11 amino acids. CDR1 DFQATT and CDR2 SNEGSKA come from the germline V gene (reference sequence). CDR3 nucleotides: TGCAGATTAGGACAGGGTGATGGCTACACCTTC. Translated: CRLGQGDGYTF.

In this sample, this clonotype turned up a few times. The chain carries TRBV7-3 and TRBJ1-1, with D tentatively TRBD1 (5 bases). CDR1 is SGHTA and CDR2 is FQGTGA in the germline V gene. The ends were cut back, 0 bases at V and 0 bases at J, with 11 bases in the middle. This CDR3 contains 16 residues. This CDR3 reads CASSLTGTAMNTEAFF. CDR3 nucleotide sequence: TGTGCCAGCAGCTTAACTGGGACTGCCATGAACACTGAAGCTTTCTTT.

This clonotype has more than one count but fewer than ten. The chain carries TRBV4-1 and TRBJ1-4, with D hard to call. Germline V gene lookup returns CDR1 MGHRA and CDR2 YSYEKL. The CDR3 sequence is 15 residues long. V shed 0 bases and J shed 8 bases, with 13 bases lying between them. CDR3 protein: CASSQDRASYEKLFF. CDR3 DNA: TGCGCCAGCAGCCAAGATCGGGCGTCGTACGAAAAACTGTTTTTT.